One and the same sample provided the 14 T cell receptor beta chains below, sequenced in a study of cytomegalovirus exposure and HLA in healthy donors. A multiplex PCR was run with 60 Vbeta primers and 13 Jbeta primers. The data were produced by immunoSEQ multiplex PCR, yet TCRdb's version contains in-frame clones alone and is incomplete. The repertoire holds around 180,000 clones, with roughly 75% as singletons. The sequenced sample consisted of PBMCs. These receptors all come from a man between 40 and 49 years old in good health and CMV-seronegative.

The chain uses TRBV27 and TRBJ1-1; D might be TRBD1 (6 bases). Looked up from germline, CDR1 is MNHEY and CDR2 is SMNVEV (reference sequence). This CDR3 has 15 amino acids. The ends were cut back, 7 bases at V and 0 bases at J, with 15 bases in the middle. CDR3 bases: TGTGCCAGCACCAAATGGGGGGGCATGAACACTGAAGCTTTCTTT. As protein: CASTKWGGMNTEAFF.

The chain uses TRBV5-6 and TRBJ2-4; 7 bases line up with TRBD1. CDR1 is SGHDT, CDR2 YYEEEE, per germline. V lost 2 bases and J lost 5; bases outside the gene matches: 10. The length of the CDR3 is 16 residues. Here the CDR3 DNA reads TGTGCCAGCAGCTTTACATCGACAGGGATTCAAAACATTCAGTACTTC. Protein: CASSFTSTGIQNIQYF.

The chain links TRBV6-4 to TRBJ1-2; D remains unclear. There are 14 residues in the CDR3. CDR1 is MRHNA, CDR2 SNTAGT, per germline. V was shortened by 0 bases and J by 6 bases, with 11 bases between the two germline ends. This CDR3 reads CASSDSRSRDGYTF. For the CDR3, the DNA is TGTGCCAGCAGTGACTCGAGGAGTCGGGATGGCTACACCTTC.

In DNA form, the CDR3 reads TGTGCCAGCAGCTTCCGACGACTAGCGGGGCTACCGTTCTTC. Its translation: CASSFRRLAGLPFF. This sequence joins TRBV7-9 and TRBJ2-1, with TRBD2 matching over 11 bases. Germline trimming cut 3 bases from V and 15 bases from J; bases unmatched to any gene: 10. Germline assignment: CDR1 SEHNR and CDR2 FQNEAQ (reference sequence). The CDR3 has 14 amino acids.

This CDR3 is CASKRDRGTGELFF. DNA of the CDR3: TGTGCCAGCAAGCGAGATAGAGGCACCGGGGAGCTGTTTTTT. The rearrangement joins TRBV6-5 to TRBJ2-2, with no clear D. Trimming shortened V by 7 bases and J by 4 bases, and 13 bases separated the two germline ends. The CDR3 spans 14 residues. The germline V gene encodes CDR1 MNHEY and CDR2 SVGAGI.

The V call is TRBV5-1, the J call TRBJ1-1; D is unclear. The V gene lost 2 bases and the J gene lost 1 base, with 9 bases spanning the gap. CDR3 length equals 14 residues. Germline V gene data show CDR1 as SGHRS and CDR2 as YFSETQ. The CDR3 loop reads CASSFATWNTEAFF. The CDR3 DNA is TGCGCCAGCAGCTTCGCTACCTGGAACACTGAAGCTTTCTTT.

This clone was detected only a few times. V usage is TRBV16 and J usage is TRBJ2-1, with 11 bases fitting TRBD2. The CDR3 length is 17 residues. Unmatched junction bases numbered 15, after V lost 4 bases and J lost 10 bases. The V gene's germline CDR1 is KGHSY and CDR2 FQNENV. The CDR3 DNA reads TGTGCCAGCAGCCCCGCGGTAGGTCTAGCGGGAGGAATAGAGCAGTTCTTC. Encoded protein: CASSPAVGLAGGIEQFF.

The chain employs TRBV6-5 and TRBJ2-2; D not resolved. The CDR3 has 15 residues. The germline V gene has CDR1 MNHEY and CDR2 SVGAGI. V was cut by 6 bases and J by 0 bases, with 11 bases left in between. The CDR3, as DNA: TGTGCCAGCAGGAGACGGGTATCGAACACCGGGGAGCTGTTTTTT. Translated: CASRRRVSNTGELFF.

V gene TRBV27 combines with J gene TRBJ1-3; 8 positions match TRBD1. The CDR3 covers 16 residues. Trimming took 1 base from V and 3 from J; bases not matched to a gene: 5. CDR1 is MNHEY, CDR2 SMNVEV, per germline (reference sequence). The CDR3 region is CASSLYGQGGGNTIYF. The CDR3 DNA reads as TGTGCCAGCAGTTTATACGGACAGGGTGGTGGAAACACCATATATTTT.

This chain connects TRBV7-6 to TRBJ2-7; D is uncertain. From germline, CDR1 is SGHVS and CDR2 FNYEAQ. V was cut by 5 bases and J by 0 bases, with 11 bases left in between. The CDR3 has 14 amino acids. This CDR3 is CASSRTTSSYEQYF. The DNA of the CDR3 is TGTGCCAGCAGCCGAACGACAAGCTCCTACGAGCAGTACTTC.

This clone was seen only once. The chain combines TRBV7-9 with TRBJ2-2; 9 nucleotides line up with TRBD1. Germline-derived CDR1 and CDR2 are SEHNR and FQNEAQ (reference sequence). The CDR3 contains 16 residues. V trimming: 4 bases; J trimming: 5 bases; junction bases outside the gene matches: 8. The CDR3, as DNA: TGTGCCAGCAGCTCTACCGGGACAGGGAAAACCGGGGAGCTGTTTTTT. Amino acids: CASSSTGTGKTGELFF. The full variable domain, rest sourced from reference TRBV7-9 and TRBJ2-2, is DTGVSQNPRHKITKRGQNVTFRCDPISEHNRLYWYRQTLGQGPEFLTYFQNEAQLEKSRLLSDRFSAERPKGSFSTLEIQRTEQGDSAMYLCASSSTGTGKTGELFFGEGSRLTVL.

This chain joins TRBV2 and TRBJ1-1, with TRBD1 identical over 7 bases. The J segment lost 13 bases and the V segment lost 3 bases, leaving 14 bases of the junction unmatched. The CDR3 sequence is 14 residues long. Germline lookup yields CDR1 SNHLY and CDR2 FYNNEI. The CDR3 protein is CASSERTGGAGGFF. The CDR3, as DNA: TGTGCCAGCAGTGAGAGGACAGGTGGGGCTGGCGGTTTCTTT.

Concerning this clone: At one of its ends the junction is not consistent with the germline gene, which may arise from a read error. The rearrangement joins TRBV5-1 to TRBJ2-3; 9 nucleotides match TRBD2. The CDR3 covers 16 residues. Germline values: CDR1 SGHRS, CDR2 YFSETQ. The CDR3 spells CASSLGAGGGKDAQYF. CDR3 nucleotides: TGCGCCAGCAGCTTGGGTGCGGGAGGGGGCAAAGATGCGCAGTATTTT. The whole variable domain, filled in from reference TRBV5-1 and TRBJ2-3, reads KAGVTQTPRYLIKTRGQQVTLSCSPISGHRSVSWYQQTPGQGLQFLFEYFSETQRNKGNFPGRFSGRQFSNSRSEMNVSTLELGDSALYLCASSLGAGGGKDAQYFGPGTRLTVL.

The chain employs TRBV6-6 and TRBJ2-1, with a possible D match to TRBD1 (6 bases). Trimming removed 2 bases at V and 1 base at J, with 9 bases between. Germline V gives CDR1 MNHNY, CDR2 SVGAGI (reference sequence). CDR3 length: 15 residues. The CDR3 nucleotides read TGTGCCAGCAGTTACCATCAGGGGTCCTACAATGAGCAGTTCTTC. It specifies CASSYHQGSYNEQFF.